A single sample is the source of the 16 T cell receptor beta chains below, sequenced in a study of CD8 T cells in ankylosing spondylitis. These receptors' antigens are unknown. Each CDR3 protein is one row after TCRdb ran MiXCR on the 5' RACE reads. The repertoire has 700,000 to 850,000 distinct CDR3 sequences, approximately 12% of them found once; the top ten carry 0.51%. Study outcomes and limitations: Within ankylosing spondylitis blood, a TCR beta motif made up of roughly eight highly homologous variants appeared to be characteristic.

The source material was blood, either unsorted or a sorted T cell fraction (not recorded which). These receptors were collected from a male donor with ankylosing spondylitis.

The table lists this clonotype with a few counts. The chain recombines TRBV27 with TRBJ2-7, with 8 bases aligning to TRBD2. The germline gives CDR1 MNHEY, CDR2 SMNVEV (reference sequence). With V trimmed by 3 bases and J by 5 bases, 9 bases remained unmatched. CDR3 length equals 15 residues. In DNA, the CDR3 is TGTGCCAGCAGTTTCGGAGCGGGAGCTATCCACGAGCAGTACTTC. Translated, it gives CASSFGAGAIHEQYF.

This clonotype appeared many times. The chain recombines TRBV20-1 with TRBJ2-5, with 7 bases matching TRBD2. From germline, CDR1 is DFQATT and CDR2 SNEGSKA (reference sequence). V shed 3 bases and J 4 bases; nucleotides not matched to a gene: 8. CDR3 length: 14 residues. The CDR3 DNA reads TGCAGTGCTAGTTATTCGGGCGGGAGAGAGACCCAGTACTTC. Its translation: CSASYSGGRETQYF.

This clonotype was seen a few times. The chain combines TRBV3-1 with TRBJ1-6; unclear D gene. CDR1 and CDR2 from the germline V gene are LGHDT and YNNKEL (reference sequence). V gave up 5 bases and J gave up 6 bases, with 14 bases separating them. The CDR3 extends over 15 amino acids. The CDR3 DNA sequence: TGTGCCAGCAGCTCGCAGCGGGGATCTAATTCACCCCTCCACTTT. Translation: CASSSQRGSNSPLHF.

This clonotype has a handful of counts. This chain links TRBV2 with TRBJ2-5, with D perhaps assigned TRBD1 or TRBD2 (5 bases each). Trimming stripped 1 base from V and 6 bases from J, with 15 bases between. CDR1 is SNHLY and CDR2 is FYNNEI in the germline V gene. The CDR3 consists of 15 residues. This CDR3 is CASSEERDPPKTQYF. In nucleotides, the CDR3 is TGTGCCAGCAGTGAAGAACGGGACCCGCCGAAGACCCAGTACTTC. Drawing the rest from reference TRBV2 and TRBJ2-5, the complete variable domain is EPEVTQTPSHQVTQMGQEVILRCVPISNHLYFYWYRQILGQKVEFLVSFYNNEISEKSEIFDDQFSVERPDGSNFTLKIRSTKLEDSAMYFCASSEERDPPKTQYFGPGTRLLVL.

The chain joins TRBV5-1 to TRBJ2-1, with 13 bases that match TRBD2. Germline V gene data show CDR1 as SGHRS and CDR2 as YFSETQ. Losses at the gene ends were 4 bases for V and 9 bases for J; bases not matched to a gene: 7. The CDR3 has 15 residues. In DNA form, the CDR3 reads TGCGCCAGCAGCGAACTAGCGGGAGGGCCTCTTGAGCAGTTCTTC. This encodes CASSELAGGPLEQFF.

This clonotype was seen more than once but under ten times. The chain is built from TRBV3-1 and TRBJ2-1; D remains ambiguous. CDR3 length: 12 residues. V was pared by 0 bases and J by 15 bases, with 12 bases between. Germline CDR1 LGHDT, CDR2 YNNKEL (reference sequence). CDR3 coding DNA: TGTGCCAGCAGCCAAGATAGGAGTCAACGGTTCTTC. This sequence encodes CASSQDRSQRFF.

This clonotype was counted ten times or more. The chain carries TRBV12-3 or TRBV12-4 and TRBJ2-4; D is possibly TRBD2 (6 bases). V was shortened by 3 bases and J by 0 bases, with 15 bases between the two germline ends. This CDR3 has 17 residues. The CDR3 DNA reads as TGTGCCAGCAGTTTTGGCCGGCTGACTAGAGCCAAAAACATTCAGTACTTC. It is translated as CASSFGRLTRAKNIQYF.

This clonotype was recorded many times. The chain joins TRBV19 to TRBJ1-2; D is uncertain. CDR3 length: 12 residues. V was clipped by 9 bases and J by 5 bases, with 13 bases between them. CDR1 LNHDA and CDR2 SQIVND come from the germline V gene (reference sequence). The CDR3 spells CASLDGRYGYTF. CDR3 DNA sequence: TGTGCCAGCCTAGACGGAAGATATGGCTACACCTTC.

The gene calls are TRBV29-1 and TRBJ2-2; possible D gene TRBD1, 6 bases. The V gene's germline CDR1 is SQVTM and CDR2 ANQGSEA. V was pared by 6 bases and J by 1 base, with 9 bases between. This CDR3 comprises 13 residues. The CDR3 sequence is CSVTGLNTGELFF. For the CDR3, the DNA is TGCAGCGTCACAGGGTTGAACACCGGGGAGCTGTTTTTT.

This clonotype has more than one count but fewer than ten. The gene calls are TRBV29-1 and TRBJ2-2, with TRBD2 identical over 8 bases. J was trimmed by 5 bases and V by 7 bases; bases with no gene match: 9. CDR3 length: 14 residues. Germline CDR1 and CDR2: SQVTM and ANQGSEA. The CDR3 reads CSGRGSGVTGELFF. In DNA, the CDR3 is TGCAGCGGAAGGGGTAGCGGGGTAACCGGGGAGCTGTTTTTT.

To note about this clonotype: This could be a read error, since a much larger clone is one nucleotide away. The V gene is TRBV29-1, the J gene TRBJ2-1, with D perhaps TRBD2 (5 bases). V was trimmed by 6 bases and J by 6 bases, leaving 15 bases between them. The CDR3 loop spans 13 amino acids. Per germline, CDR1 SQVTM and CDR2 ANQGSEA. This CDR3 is CSVGEGNINEQFF. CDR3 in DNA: TGCAGCGTAGGCGAGGGTAATATCAATGAGCAGTTCTTC.

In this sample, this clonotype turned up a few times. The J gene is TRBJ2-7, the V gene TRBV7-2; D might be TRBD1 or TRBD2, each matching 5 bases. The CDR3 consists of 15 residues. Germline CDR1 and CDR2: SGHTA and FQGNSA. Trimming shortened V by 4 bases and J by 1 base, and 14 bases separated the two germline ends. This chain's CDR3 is CASSSRDGVSYEQYF. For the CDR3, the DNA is TGTGCCAGCAGCTCCCGGGACGGGGTTTCCTACGAGCAGTACTTC.

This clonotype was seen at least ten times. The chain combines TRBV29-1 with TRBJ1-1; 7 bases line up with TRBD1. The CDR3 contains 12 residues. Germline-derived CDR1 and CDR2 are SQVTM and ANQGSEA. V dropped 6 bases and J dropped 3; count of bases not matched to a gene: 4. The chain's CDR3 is CSVPGQHTEAFF. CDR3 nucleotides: TGCAGCGTCCCGGGACAGCACACTGAAGCTTTCTTT.

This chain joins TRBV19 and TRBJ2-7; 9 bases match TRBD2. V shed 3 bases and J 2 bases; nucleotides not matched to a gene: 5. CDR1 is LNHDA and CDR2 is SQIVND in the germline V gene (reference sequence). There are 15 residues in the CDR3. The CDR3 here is CASSIDLAGTYEQYF. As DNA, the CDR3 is TGTGCCAGTAGTATCGATCTAGCGGGAACCTACGAGCAGTACTTC. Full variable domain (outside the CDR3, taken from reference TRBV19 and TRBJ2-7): DGGITQSPKYLFRKEGQNVTLSCEQNLNHDAMYWYRQDPGQGLRLIYYSQIVNDFQKGDIAEGYSVSREKKESFPLTVTSAQKNPTAFYLCASSIDLAGTYEQYFGPGTRLTVT.

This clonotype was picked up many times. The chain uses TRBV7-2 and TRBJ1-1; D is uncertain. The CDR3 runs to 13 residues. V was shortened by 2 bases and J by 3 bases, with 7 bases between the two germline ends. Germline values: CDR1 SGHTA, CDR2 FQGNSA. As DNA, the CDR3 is TGTGCCAGCAGCTTAAATGGATACACTGAAGCTTTCTTT. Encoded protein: CASSLNGYTEAFF. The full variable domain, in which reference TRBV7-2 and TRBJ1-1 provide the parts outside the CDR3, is GAGVSQSPSNKVTEKGKDVELRCDPISGHTALYWYRQSLGQGLEFLIYFQGNSAPDKSGLPSDRFSAERTGGSVSTLTIQRTQQEDSAVYLCASSLNGYTEAFFGQGTRLTVV.

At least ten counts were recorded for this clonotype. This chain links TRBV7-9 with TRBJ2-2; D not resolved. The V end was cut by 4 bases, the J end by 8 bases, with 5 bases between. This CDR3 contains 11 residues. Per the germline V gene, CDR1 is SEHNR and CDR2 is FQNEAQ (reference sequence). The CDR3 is CASSSQGELFF. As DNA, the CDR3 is TGTGCCAGCAGCTCACAGGGGGAGCTGTTTTTT.